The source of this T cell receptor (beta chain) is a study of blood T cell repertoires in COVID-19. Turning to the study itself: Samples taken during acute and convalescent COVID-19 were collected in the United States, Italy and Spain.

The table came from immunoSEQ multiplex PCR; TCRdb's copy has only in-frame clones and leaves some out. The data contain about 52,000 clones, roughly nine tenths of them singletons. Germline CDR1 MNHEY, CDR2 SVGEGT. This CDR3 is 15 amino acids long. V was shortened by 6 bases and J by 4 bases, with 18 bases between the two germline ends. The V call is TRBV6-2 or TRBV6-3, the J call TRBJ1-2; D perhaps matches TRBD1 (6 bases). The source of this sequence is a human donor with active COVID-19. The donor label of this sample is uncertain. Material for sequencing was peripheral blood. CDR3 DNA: TGTGCCAGCAGCAAACGGGGGGCAGCGACCTATGGCTACACCTTC. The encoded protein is CASSKRGAATYGYTF.